The sequence of this T cell receptor (beta chain) was determined in a study of T-cell reconstitution after alpha-beta-depleted transplantation in children. Points from the study as a whole: Fresh T-cell production supplied most of the T-cell counts and diversity seen one year after transplant. Recipient T cells and thymic progenitors that survived were the source of the high TCRbeta diversity seen at day 60 in some patients. Expanded graft clones numbering several hundred reportedly gave rise to alpha-beta T cells about two months after transplant.

This clonotype has a count of ten or more. Its antigen is not known. CDR3 length equals 14 residues. J lost 3 bases, V lost 5 bases, and 7 bases had no gene match. Germline-derived CDR1 and CDR2 are SGHRS and YFSETQ. For TCRbeta, the library was prepared with unique molecular identifiers. TCRdb itself ran the PCR reads through MiXCR, one entry per CDR3 protein. Of around 140,000 distinct CDR3 sequences in the sample, roughly 8.8% were seen once. This specimen was PBMCs, mostly from graft donor cells, taken 180 days after TCRalphabeta/CD19-depleted stem cell transplant. This chain links TRBV5-1 with TRBJ1-2; 7 bases line up with TRBD1. The receptor comes from a female patient between 2 and 10 years old who had a stem cell transplant for congenital amegakaryocytic thrombocytopenia, so the T cells may come from the graft donor. CDR3 bases: TGCGCCAGCAGTTTACAGGGGTCCGACTATGGCTACACCTTC. Its protein is CASSLQGSDYGYTF.